These 21 T cell receptor beta chains share one sample of origin, sequenced in a study of STAT3 mutations in large granular lymphocyte leukemia. Study-level findings and limits: Every T-LGLL patient had at least one immunodominant TCRbeta clonotype.

Their specific antigens are unknown. Data came from immunoSEQ multiplex PCR; TCRdb stores just in-frame clones and leaves some out. The table lists 25,000 to 30,000 clones, around 80% of them singletons. Specimen: peripheral blood mononuclear cells. Receptors originate from a woman aged 45-59 years with T-cell large granular lymphocyte leukemia. Some clones in this sample may be carry-over from other donors' samples.

CDR3 sequence: CASSPVLVGEVGEQYF. CDR3 bases: TGTGCCAGCTCACCGGTGCTAGTCGGTGAGGTGGGCGAGCAGTACTTC. The rearrangement uses TRBV18 and TRBJ2-7; D ambiguous. The CDR3 is 16 residues long. The V gene lost 3 bases and the J gene lost 6 bases, with 21 bases spanning the gap. Germline lookup yields CDR1 KGHSH and CDR2 LQKENI.

In its sample, this clone is medium-sized. The DNA of the CDR3 is TGTGCCAGCAGTGAGACTAGCGGACCTTACAATGAGCAGTTCTTC. It codes for CASSETSGPYNEQFF. The rearrangement links TRBV6-4 to TRBJ2-1; 9 bases align to TRBD2. J gave up 4 bases and V 3 bases, and 4 bases lay outside the gene matches. The CDR3 extends over 15 amino acids. Germline V CDR1 and CDR2: MRHNA, SNTAGT.

The V and J genes are TRBV5-1 and TRBJ2-7, with D tentatively TRBD2 (6 bases). Per the germline V gene, CDR1 is SGHRS and CDR2 is YFSETQ. The V and J ends lost 0 bases and 5 bases respectively, with 9 bases between them. The CDR3 covers 13 residues. The CDR3 protein is CASSLARGDEQYF. The CDR3 DNA follows: TGCGCCAGCAGCTTGGCGCGGGGAGACGAGCAGTACTTC. Filled out from reference TRBV5-1 and TRBJ2-7, the complete variable domain reads KAGVTQTPRYLIKTRGQQVTLSCSPISGHRSVSWYQQTPGQGLQFLFEYFSETQRNKGNFPGRFSGRQFSNSRSEMNVSTLELGDSALYLCASSLARGDEQYFGPGTRLTVT.

V is TRBV2 and J is TRBJ2-7, with D possibly being TRBD2 (6 bases). Trimming took 7 bases from V and 1 from J, leaving 14 bases between them. The CDR3 contains 14 residues. CDR1 is SNHLY and CDR2 is FYNNEI in the germline V gene. The chain's CDR3 is CASKSGWGSYEQYF. DNA for the CDR3: TGTGCCAGCAAAAGCGGGTGGGGATCCTACGAGCAGTACTTC.

The chain couples TRBV5-1 to TRBJ2-7; 11 bases fit TRBD2. V was pared by 0 bases and J by 4 bases, with 9 bases of the junction left unmatched. The CDR3 loop spans 17 amino acids. The V gene's germline CDR1 is SGHRS and CDR2 YFSETQ. The CDR3 coding sequence is TGCGCCAGCAGCTTGGGCTTGACTAGCGGGACCCATTACGAGCAGTACTTC. Encoded protein: CASSLGLTSGTHYEQYF.

V is TRBV7-9 and J is TRBJ1-4, with D uncertain. CDR3 size: 15 residues. The ends were cut back, 0 bases at V and 0 bases at J, with 5 bases in the middle. Germline CDR1 and CDR2: SEHNR and FQNEAQ (reference sequence). DNA for the CDR3: TGTGCCAGCAGCTTAGCCAGCTCAACTAATGAAAAACTGTTTTTT. It is translated as CASSLASSTNEKLFF. The full variable domain, in which reference TRBV7-9 and TRBJ1-4 provide the parts outside the CDR3, is DTGVSQNPRHKITKRGQNVTFRCDPISEHNRLYWYRQTLGQGPEFLTYFQNEAQLEKSRLLSDRFSAERPKGSFSTLEIQRTEQGDSAMYLCASSLASSTNEKLFFGSGTQLSVL.

This clone was counted a few times. The chain has TRBV7-9 and TRBJ1-1; D is unresolved. The germline CDR1 and CDR2 sequences are SEHNR and FQNEAQ (reference sequence). The V gene lost 8 bases and the J gene lost 1 base, with 14 bases spanning the gap. The CDR3 loop spans 14 amino acids. The CDR3 DNA follows: TGTGCCAGCTCCCAGACCCCGGGGAACACTGAAGCTTTCTTT. This gives the protein CASSQTPGNTEAFF.

The chain couples TRBV6-1 to TRBJ2-1, with TRBD2 matching 12 bases. Germline V gene lookup returns CDR1 MNHNS and CDR2 SASEGT. This CDR3 is built from 17 residues. V was clipped by 4 bases and J by 6 bases; unmatched bases: 10. In nucleotides, the CDR3 is TGTGCCAGCAGTGCCTCGACTAGCGGGAGTCACCGCAATGAGCAGTTCTTC. It specifies CASSASTSGSHRNEQFF.

CDR3 DNA: TGTGCCAGCACCCCTGGGGTGACAGGGGACTACGAGCAGTACTTC. As protein: CASTPGVTGDYEQYF. The V call is TRBV28, the J call TRBJ2-7; TRBD1 matches 8 bases. The length of the CDR3 is 15 residues. Unmatched junction bases numbered 11, after V lost 7 bases and J lost 3 bases. Per the germline V gene, CDR1 is MDHEN and CDR2 is SYDVKM.

This clone was detected only a few times. The chain couples TRBV4-3 to TRBJ2-7, with TRBD1 matching over 8 bases. The CDR3 is made up of 16 amino acids. The trim removed 0 bases at V and 3 bases at J, leaving 7 bases unmatched. CDR1 LGHNA and CDR2 YSLEER come from the germline V gene. The CDR3 DNA follows: TGCGCCAGCAGCCAAGACAGGTGGGACAGGATCTACGAGCAGTACTTC. Amino acid sequence: CASSQDRWDRIYEQYF.

This clone was counted a single time. This chain joins TRBV5-1 and TRBJ1-2, with D unclear. CDR3 length: 14 residues. The V end lost 0 bases, the J end lost 0 bases, and 6 bases lay between the germline ends. Looked up from germline, CDR1 is SGHRS and CDR2 is YFSETQ. The CDR3 loop is CASSLDGPNYGYTF. For the CDR3, the DNA is TGCGCCAGCAGCTTGGACGGGCCTAACTATGGCTACACCTTC.

The V and J genes are TRBV30 and TRBJ1-5, with D hard to call. V was cut by 2 bases and J by 1 base, with 15 bases left in between. Germline V lookup: CDR1 GTSNPN, CDR2 SVGIG (reference sequence). This CDR3 is 16 amino acids long. CDR3 DNA sequence: TGTGCCTGGAGTACCCCTTACCCAGCGAGCAATCAGCCCCAGCATTTT. As protein: CAWSTPYPASNQPQHF.

The J gene is TRBJ2-3, the V gene TRBV5-1; D may be TRBD2 (7 bases). In germline, CDR1 is SGHRS, CDR2 YFSETQ. The CDR3 has 15 amino acids. With 4 bases removed from V and 2 bases from J, the gap between germline ends came to 14 bases. The CDR3 sequence: CASSALGGPTDTQYF. The CDR3 DNA sequence: TGCGCCAGCAGCGCCCTCGGGGGGCCCACAGATACGCAGTATTTT.

This clone was observed a few times. J is TRBJ1-1 and V is TRBV7-3, with D possibly being TRBD1 (5 bases). Trimming removed 5 bases from V and 4 bases from J, with 11 bases in between. The CDR3 covers 13 residues. From germline, CDR1 is SGHTA and CDR2 FQGTGA. The CDR3 bases are TGTGCCAGCAGCCCTCGGGGGGGCACTGAAGCTTTCTTT. Its translation: CASSPRGGTEAFF.

The V gene is TRBV7-9, the J gene TRBJ1-1; the D is unclear. V dropped 5 bases and J dropped 6 bases, with 16 bases sitting between them. CDR1 and CDR2 from the germline V gene are SEHNR and FQNEAQ (reference sequence). The CDR3 loop spans 14 amino acids. CDR3 region: CASSPRPVNSEAFF. CDR3 DNA: TGTGCCAGCAGCCCACGACCCGTGAATTCTGAAGCTTTCTTT.

This chain uses TRBV5-1 with TRBJ2-3; the match to TRBD2 covers 10 bases. Germline lookup yields CDR1 SGHRS and CDR2 YFSETQ. This CDR3 has 17 residues. J lost 4 bases, V lost 4 bases, and 12 bases had no gene match. CDR3 residues: CASSDPGLASFSDTQYF. The CDR3 DNA follows: TGCGCCAGCAGCGATCCGGGACTAGCGTCGTTTTCAGATACGCAGTATTTT.

The chain employs TRBV27 and TRBJ2-7; D remains ambiguous. Germline V gene lookup returns CDR1 MNHEY and CDR2 SMNVEV (reference sequence). CDR3 length equals 13 residues. The germline V and J ends were trimmed by 8 bases and 5 bases, with 16 bases remaining between them. CDR3 DNA: TGTGCCAGCGGTGGTAGCTTCGAACACGAGCAGTACTTC. Its translation: CASGGSFEHEQYF.

The rearrangement uses TRBV7-2 and TRBJ2-7; D gene uncertain. CDR1 is SGHTA and CDR2 is FQGNSA in the germline V gene. This CDR3 has 14 amino acids. The V gene lost 8 bases and the J gene lost 0 bases, with 14 bases spanning the gap. Here the CDR3 reads CASGRMQSSYEQYF. The DNA for the CDR3 is TGTGCCAGCGGTAGGATGCAAAGCTCCTACGAGCAGTACTTC.

V and J are TRBV18 and TRBJ2-1; 11 bases map to TRBD2. After removal of 5 bases from V and 12 bases from J, the junction contained 9 bases not matched to a gene. The germline V gene encodes CDR1 KGHSH and CDR2 LQKENI. The CDR3 totals 14 residues. CDR3 DNA sequence: TGTGCCAGCTCATCTAGCGGGAGGAGCGATGTGCAGTTCTTC. Amino acid sequence: CASSSSGRSDVQFF. Full variable domain (missing parts from reference TRBV18 and TRBJ2-1): NAGVMQNPRHLVRRRGQEARLRCSPMKGHSHVYWYRQLPEEGLKFMVYLQKENIIDESGMPKERFSAEFPKEGPSILRIQQVVRGDSAAYFCASSSSGRSDVQFFGPGTRLTVL.

The V gene is TRBV11-3, the J gene TRBJ2-1; 7 positions match TRBD2. This CDR3 has 12 residues. Per the germline V gene, CDR1 is SGHNT and CDR2 is YENEEA. Unmatched junction bases numbered 5, after V lost 6 bases and J lost 9 bases. CDR3 sequence (DNA): TGTGCCAGCAGTTACGGGGGGACTGAGCAGTTCTTC. Its translation: CASSYGGTEQFF.

The genes are TRBV30 and TRBJ1-5, with TRBD1 matching 8 bases. Germline lookup yields CDR1 GTSNPN and CDR2 SVGIG (reference sequence). Trimming removed 5 bases from V and 3 bases from J; junction bases left unmatched: 6. This CDR3 has 14 amino acids. The CDR3 loop reads CAWVGQGINQPQHF. The CDR3 nucleotides read TGTGCCTGGGTCGGACAGGGAATCAATCAGCCCCAGCATTTT.